These 28 T cell receptor beta chains came from one sample sequenced in a study of PD-1 blockade in classical Hodgkin lymphoma. The sample's time point: newly diagnosed, previously untreated cHL patient sample. Purified CD4+ T cells were obtained from thawed PBMCs through magnetic negative selection. Repertoires were generated with immunoSEQ multiplex PCR, while TCRdb's copy carries only in-frame clones and drops some. The sample holds roughly 20,000 clones; approximately 90% are singletons and the top ten take around 0.4%. The specimen sequenced was CD4+ T cells from blood. The receptors were sampled from a human donor with classical Hodgkin lymphoma.

This clone has only one observation. This chain uses TRBV6-6 with TRBJ2-1; 7 bases line up with TRBD2. Per the germline V gene, CDR1 is MNHNY and CDR2 is SVGAGI (reference sequence). This CDR3 has 16 amino acids. The V and J ends lost 0 bases and 5 bases, in that order; junction bases with no gene match: 7. The CDR3 DNA reads as TGTGCCAGCAGTTACTCGGGAGGGGTGGGCAACAATGAGCAGTTCTTC. Translating gives CASSYSGGVGNNEQFF.

This clone was observed a few times. The J gene is TRBJ1-1, the V gene TRBV5-1, with a weak D call TRBD1 (6 bases). Germline-derived CDR1 and CDR2 are SGHRS and YFSETQ. The CDR3 consists of 13 residues. Trimming pared 3 bases from V and 2 bases from J, leaving 8 bases between. This CDR3 reads CASSWDTNTEAFF. CDR3 sequence (DNA): TGCGCCAGCAGCTGGGACACTAACACTGAAGCTTTCTTT.

This rearrangement joins TRBV6-1 to TRBJ1-1; D remains ambiguous. The CDR3 totals 15 residues. The germline V gene encodes CDR1 MNHNS and CDR2 SASEGT. V gave up 5 bases and J gave up 3 bases, with 16 bases separating them. The CDR3 loop reads CASSPFGFSHTEAFF. CDR3 nucleotide sequence: TGTGCCAGCAGTCCCTTCGGTTTCAGTCACACTGAAGCTTTCTTT.

The gene calls are TRBV15 and TRBJ2-1; possibly TRBD1 for D (6 bases). CDR3 length equals 18 residues. Germline values: CDR1 LNHNV, CDR2 YYDKDF (reference sequence). V was shortened by 1 base and J by 6 bases, with 22 bases between the two germline ends. This CDR3 is CATSRGPYRVNTGNEQFF. Written as DNA, the CDR3 is TGTGCCACCAGCAGAGGGCCCTACAGGGTTAATACGGGCAATGAGCAGTTCTTC.

V gene TRBV18 combines with J gene TRBJ2-4, with TRBD2 as a possible D gene (6 bases). Trimming shortened V by 0 bases and J by 8 bases, and 8 bases separated the two germline ends. Germline lookup yields CDR1 KGHSH and CDR2 LQKENI. The CDR3 length is 13 residues. The CDR3 protein is CASSPPEGYIQYF. The CDR3 DNA reads TGTGCCAGCTCACCACCGGAGGGTTACATTCAGTACTTC. The complete variable domain, with remaining parts taken from reference TRBV18 and TRBJ2-4, reads NAGVMQNPRHLVRRRGQEARLRCSPMKGHSHVYWYRQLPEEGLKFMVYLQKENIIDESGMPKERFSAEFPKEGPSILRIQQVVRGDSAAYFCASSPPEGYIQYFGAGTRLSVL.

This chain connects TRBV5-3 to TRBJ2-7; a weak D match, TRBD1 (7 bases). TRBV5-3 is labeled an ORF, and its function is uncertain. The V and J ends lost 8 bases and 6 bases respectively, with 18 bases between them. The CDR3 covers 13 residues. CDR3 nucleotides: TGTGCCAGCAGTCAGGGGGGTGGTTTCGAGCAGTACTTC. Translation: CASSQGGGFEQYF.

The chain combines TRBV6-6 with TRBJ1-2; no clear D. CDR1 is MNHNY, CDR2 SVGAGI, per germline (reference sequence). V lost 0 bases to trimming and J lost 7 bases, with 15 bases between them. The CDR3 consists of 15 residues. This CDR3 reads CASSYSGRAQFGYTF. As DNA, the CDR3 is TGTGCCAGCAGTTACTCGGGAAGGGCCCAGTTTGGCTACACCTTC.

The chain couples TRBV28 to TRBJ1-2, with TRBD1 matching over 9 bases. CDR1 and CDR2 from the germline V gene are MDHEN and SYDVKM. J gave up 6 bases and V 5 bases, and 4 bases lay outside the gene matches. The CDR3 loop spans 13 amino acids. The CDR3 region has the DNA TGTGCCAGCAGTCCCGGGACAGGGAATGGCTACACCTTC. Translated, it gives CASSPGTGNGYTF.

This clone was recorded a few times. V and J are TRBV5-4 and TRBJ1-2; D unresolved. CDR1 and CDR2 (germline): SGHNT, YYREEE (reference sequence). The CDR3 spans 13 residues. Trimming took 4 bases from V and 5 from J, leaving 12 bases between them. This chain's CDR3 is CASSLNRRYGYTF. In DNA form, the CDR3 reads TGTGCCAGCAGCCTAAATCGACGGTATGGCTACACCTTC.

This chain joins TRBV28 and TRBJ1-5; D ambiguous. Per the germline V gene, CDR1 is MDHEN and CDR2 is SYDVKM. Trimming took off 7 bases at V and 5 bases at J, with 12 bases between the two ends. The CDR3 has 13 amino acids. The CDR3 DNA sequence: TGTGCCAGCAATCTTAATAGGGATCAGCCCCAGCATTTT. It specifies CASNLNRDQPQHF.

The chain has TRBV28 and TRBJ1-1, with a tentative D call TRBD1 (5 bases). The CDR3 sequence is 15 residues long. V shed 3 bases and J shed 1 base, with 12 bases lying between them. Germline V CDR1 and CDR2: MDHEN, SYDVKM. This CDR3 is CASSFGGTSNTEAFF. CDR3 nucleotides: TGTGCCAGCAGTTTCGGCGGGACGTCGAACACTGAAGCTTTCTTT. Filled out from reference TRBV28 and TRBJ1-1, the complete variable domain reads DVKVTQSSRYLVKRTGEKVFLECVQDMDHENMFWYRQDPGLGLRLIYFSYDVKMKEKGDIPEGYSVSREKKERFSLILESASTNQTSMYLCASSFGGTSNTEAFFGQGTRLTVV.

This chain connects TRBV19 to TRBJ1-5; 7 bases agree with TRBD1. This CDR3 has 15 residues. Germline V lookup: CDR1 LNHDA, CDR2 SQIVND (reference sequence). J lost 3 bases, V lost 5 bases, and 7 bases had no gene match. The CDR3, as DNA: TGTGCCAGTAGTTTTAGGGGGCGATCCAATCAGCCCCAGCATTTT. As protein: CASSFRGRSNQPQHF.

The genes are TRBV19 and TRBJ1-3; TRBD1 might be the D (6 bases). Germline lookup yields CDR1 LNHDA and CDR2 SQIVND (reference sequence). Trimming took off 1 base at V and 4 bases at J, with 8 bases between the two ends. There are 14 residues in the CDR3. The CDR3 DNA reads TGTGCCAGTAGTATAGCAGGGGCCGGAAACACCATATATTTT. Translating it yields CASSIAGAGNTIYF.

This clone came up once. The rearrangement uses TRBV27 and TRBJ2-3; 8 bases map to TRBD2. V was clipped by 2 bases and J by 5 bases; unmatched bases: 0. The CDR3 is 13 residues long. CDR1 is MNHEY and CDR2 is SMNVEV in the germline V gene (reference sequence). The CDR3 reads CASSLRGGDTQYF. The CDR3 coding sequence is TGTGCCAGCAGTTTACGGGGGGGAGATACGCAGTATTTT.

The J gene is TRBJ1-3, the V gene TRBV25-1; D remains ambiguous. V was shortened by 6 bases and J by 0 bases, with 15 bases between the two germline ends. From germline, CDR1 is MGHDK and CDR2 SYGVNS. The CDR3 loop spans 16 amino acids. CDR3 sequence reads: CASSPPRRASGNTIYF. The CDR3 DNA reads TGTGCCAGCAGCCCCCCCCGGCGGGCCTCTGGAAACACCATATATTTT.

The chain joins TRBV11-2 to TRBJ2-5; 8 bases are shared with TRBD2. Matching the DNA end better, TRBJ2-7 makes the J call doubtful. This CDR3 has 14 residues. From germline, CDR1 is SGHAT and CDR2 FQNNGV. The CDR3 spells CASSLVAGSYEQYF. CDR3 in DNA: TGTGCCAGCAGCTTAGTAGCGGGATCCTACGAGCAGTACTTC.

This chain joins TRBV29-1 and TRBJ1-4, with D unresolved. CDR1 and CDR2 from the germline V gene are SQVTM and ANQGSEA. Trimming took 5 bases from V and 7 from J, leaving 11 bases between them. CDR3 length: 12 residues. CDR3 residues: CSVQRGTEKLFF. The CDR3 bases are TGCAGCGTTCAAAGAGGTACTGAAAAACTGTTTTTT.

In DNA, the CDR3 is TGTGCCAGCAGCTTGATGGGGAGAGGAGGGGCCACTGAAGCTTTCTTT. Amino acids: CASSLMGRGGATEAFF. V is TRBV5-6 and J is TRBJ1-1; D might be TRBD1 (5 bases). This CDR3 region has 16 residues. Germline V gene sequence: CDR1 SGHDT, CDR2 YYEEEE. Trimming left V 1 base short and J 4 bases short, with 17 bases between.

This sequence joins TRBV15 and TRBJ2-3, with D perhaps TRBD1 or TRBD2 (5 bases each). Germline-derived CDR1 and CDR2 are LNHNV and YYDKDF (reference sequence). V was pared by 6 bases and J by 4 bases, with 11 bases between. The CDR3 spans 13 residues. This CDR3 reads CATRNRGADTQYF. In DNA form, the CDR3 reads TGTGCCACCAGGAACCGGGGCGCAGATACGCAGTATTTT.

The chain carries TRBV18 and TRBJ2-5, with D uncertain. From germline, CDR1 is KGHSH and CDR2 LQKENI. Deletions cut 4 bases from V and 1 base from J, with 13 bases between. CDR3 length: 15 residues. As DNA, the CDR3 is TGTGCCAGCTCACGGAGATTCGACGTCCAAGAGACCCAGTACTTC. Its protein product is CASSRRFDVQETQYF.

This clone was counted between two and nine times. The chain joins TRBV30 to TRBJ1-1, with TRBD1 as a possible D gene (5 bases). The V gene's germline CDR1 is GTSNPN and CDR2 SVGIG (reference sequence). The CDR3 length is 13 residues. V lost 2 bases and J 2 bases, leaving 9 bases between the germline ends. CDR3 sequence (DNA): TGTGCCTGGAGTAGGGGACCCAACACTGAAGCTTTCTTT. Encoded protein: CAWSRGPNTEAFF.

This chain joins TRBV28 and TRBJ1-1; TRBD1 is a possible D gene (5 bases). V was pared by 5 bases and J by 1 base, with 17 bases between. This CDR3 region has 16 residues. The germline CDR1 and CDR2 sequences are MDHEN and SYDVKM. The CDR3, as DNA: TGTGCCAGCAGTCTTTTACGCGCAGGGTGGAACACTGAAGCTTTCTTT. It is translated as CASSLLRAGWNTEAFF.

This clone was seen more than once but under ten times. CDR3 sequence reads: CASSLLQMNTEAFF. CDR3 nucleotide sequence: TGCGCCAGCAGCTTACTTCAGATGAACACTGAAGCTTTCTTT. V gene TRBV5-1 combines with J gene TRBJ1-1; D gene ambiguous. The CDR3 loop spans 14 amino acids. Germline CDR1 SGHRS, CDR2 YFSETQ. With 2 bases removed from V and 0 bases from J, the gap between germline ends came to 8 bases.

The chain carries TRBV10-3 and TRBJ1-4; no clear D gene. The germline V gene encodes CDR1 ENHRY and CDR2 SYGVKD. The length of the CDR3 is 18 residues. V lost 3 bases and J lost 5, with 22 bases in between. The CDR3 DNA reads TGTGCCATCAGTGAACGAAGCTGCCTCCTAGTCGACAATGAAAAACTGTTTTTT. It translates to CAISERSCLLVDNEKLFF.

The table lists this clone with a count of one. This chain links TRBV27 with TRBJ2-1; 10 nucleotides align to TRBD2. The junction had 10 bases not matched to a gene; V was cut back by 7 bases and J by 4 bases. This CDR3 comprises 16 residues. From germline, CDR1 is MNHEY and CDR2 SMNVEV (reference sequence). Written as DNA, the CDR3 is TGTGCCAGCAAGCTAGCGGGAGAGTGGGATTACAATGAGCAGTTCTTC. This gives the protein CASKLAGEWDYNEQFF.

The CDR3 loop is CAISESIAGGHYEQFF. DNA of the CDR3: TGTGCCATCAGTGAGTCGATAGCGGGGGGGCACTATGAGCAGTTCTTC. The chain carries TRBV10-3 and TRBJ2-1; 11 bases agree with TRBD2. Germline V gives CDR1 ENHRY, CDR2 SYGVKD. The CDR3 contains 16 residues. J gave up 8 bases and V 0 bases, and 6 bases lay outside the gene matches.

This chain connects TRBV4-3 to TRBJ1-2; D is possibly TRBD1 (5 bases). V was clipped by 0 bases and J by 4 bases, with 21 bases between them. The CDR3 has 18 amino acids. Germline lookup yields CDR1 LGHNA and CDR2 YSLEER. CDR3 nucleotides: TGCGCCAGCAGCCAAGAAAGGACCGGGGACGGTGCCCTCTATGGCTACACCTTC. Protein product: CASSQERTGDGALYGYTF.

This chain uses TRBV11-2 with TRBJ2-7, with D hard to call. The germline V and J ends were trimmed by 2 bases and 0 bases, with 11 bases remaining between them. CDR3 length: 15 amino acids. Germline-derived CDR1 and CDR2 are SGHAT and FQNNGV. The CDR3 region has the DNA TGTGCCAGCAGCTTATATTACCCGGGCTCCTACGAGCAGTACTTC. Amino acid sequence: CASSLYYPGSYEQYF.